This T cell receptor (beta chain) was observed in a study of blood T cell repertoires in COVID-19. Background on the study: Samples taken during acute and convalescent COVID-19 were collected in the United States, Italy and Spain. T cells, B-cell-depleted T cells, or PBMCs supplied cDNA or gDNA.

This CDR3 region has 15 residues. Trimming left V 3 bases short and J 1 base short, with 12 bases between. Looked up from germline, CDR1 is SGHNT and CDR2 is YENEEA. Assay used: immunoSEQ multiplex PCR; TCRdb lists only in-frame clones, some missing. Of fewer than 150,000 clones in the sample, about 86% were seen once. The chain couples TRBV11-3 to TRBJ2-5; unclear D gene. Sequencing was carried out using peripheral blood. This TCR derives from a woman in her fifties or sixties who had recovered from COVID-19. The CDR3 loop reads CASSLGSHFQETQYF. The CDR3 DNA follows: TGTGCCAGCAGCTTGGGCAGTCACTTCCAAGAGACCCAGTACTTC.